This T cell receptor beta chain was retrieved from a study of blood T cells in healthy people across ages. Study observations and caveats: Leaving the PBMCs unsorted stopped any conclusive comparison of naive versus antigen-experienced cells. Older individuals had lower TCR beta diversity per million T cells (the decline was roughly linear).

V lost 6 bases and J lost 6, with 11 bases in between. Germline V CDR1 and CDR2: MNHEY, SVGEGT. This CDR3 has 12 residues. Peripheral blood, about 10 milliliters per donor, was collected. For this clonotype: What it binds is not known.

The use of a sample-barcoded 5' primer and a J-beta primer mix characterized a second PCR of about 7 to 12 cycles. A template-switch adaptor that had 12 random nucleotides put a tag on each cDNA molecule. One entry per CDR3 protein results from TCRdb running MiXCR on the 5' RACE reads. This sample has a few hundred thousand distinct CDR3 sequences; roughly 29% occur once, and the top ten carry around 18%. This receptor was obtained from a woman between 65 and 79 years old in good health. This chain links TRBV6-2 or TRBV6-3 with TRBJ1-1; maybe TRBD1 (5 bases). Sequencing was performed on blood. The chain's CDR3 is CASSSGAPEAFF. The CDR3 DNA reads as TGTGCCAGCAGCTCCGGGGCGCCTGAAGCTTTCTTT.